What follows describes a single TCR beta chain. This sample was included in a study of cytomegalovirus exposure and HLA in healthy donors. Primers for the PCR totalled 60 Vbeta and 13 Jbeta. The assay was immunoSEQ multiplex PCR, and TCRdb's table has in-frame clones only and misses some. The sample contains 150,000 to 200,000 clones, approximately 88% of which appear only once. Germline V gene sequence: CDR1 SNHLY, CDR2 FYNNEI. CDR3 length equals 13 residues. V was pared by 9 bases and J by 5 bases, with 5 bases of the junction left unmatched. The sequence was obtained from a woman between 18 and 29 years old in good health and CMV-seronegative. This rearrangement joins TRBV2 to TRBJ1-5, with TRBD1 matching over 9 bases. The sequenced material came from PBMCs. This chain's CDR3 is CARTGQGDQPQHF. The CDR3 nucleotides read TGTGCCAGGACGGGACAGGGTGATCAGCCCCAGCATTTT.